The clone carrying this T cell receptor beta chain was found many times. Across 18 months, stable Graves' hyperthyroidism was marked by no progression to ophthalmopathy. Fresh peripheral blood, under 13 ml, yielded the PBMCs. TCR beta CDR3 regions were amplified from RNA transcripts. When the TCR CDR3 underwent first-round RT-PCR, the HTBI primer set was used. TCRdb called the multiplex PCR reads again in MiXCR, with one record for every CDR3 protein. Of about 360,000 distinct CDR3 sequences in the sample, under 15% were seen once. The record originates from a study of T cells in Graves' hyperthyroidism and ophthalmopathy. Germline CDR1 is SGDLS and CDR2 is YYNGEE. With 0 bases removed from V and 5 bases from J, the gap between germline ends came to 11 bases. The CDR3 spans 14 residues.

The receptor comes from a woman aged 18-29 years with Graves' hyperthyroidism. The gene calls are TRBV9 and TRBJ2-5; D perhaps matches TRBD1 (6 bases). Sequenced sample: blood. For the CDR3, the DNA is TGTGCCAGCAGCGTAGACCAGGGACACGAGACCCAGTACTTC. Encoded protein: CASSVDQGHETQYF.